Each of the 4 T cell receptor beta chains below was sequenced from the same sample in a study of beta chain features in type 1 diabetes. Whole-study results and caveats: Researchers report that Type 1 diabetes patients had moderately but significantly shorter TCRB CDR3s across all four CD4+ subsets.

These receptors have no known antigen. Isolated RNA was reverse transcribed in full, so expressed TCRB transcripts were sequenced. Sequencing was performed with immunoSEQ multiplex PCR; in TCRdb, only in-frame clones are kept and a portion is missing. Among 130,000 or so clones, around 17% were seen once, and the ten largest hold less than 3%. Material: central memory CD4+ T cells from blood. The receptors shown here come from a man between 25 and 39 years old with type 1 diabetes.

The J gene is TRBJ2-2, the V gene TRBV29-1, with D unclear. V was shortened by 5 bases and J by 0 bases, with 7 bases between the two germline ends. Germline-derived CDR1 and CDR2 are SQVTM and ANQGSEA. The CDR3 runs 13 residues. The DNA of the CDR3 is TGCAGCGTTTCTGGGCCGAACACCGGGGAGCTGTTTTTT. Protein sequence: CSVSGPNTGELFF.

This clone was found a few times. The genes are TRBV29-1 and TRBJ2-5, with 10 bases aligning to TRBD2. CDR3 size: 13 residues. CDR1 SQVTM and CDR2 ANQGSEA come from the germline V gene. Germline trimming cut 3 bases from V and 5 bases from J; bases unmatched to any gene: 3. In DNA form, the CDR3 reads TGCAGCGTTGATTCTAGCGGGGGTGAGACCCAGTACTTC. The encoded protein is CSVDSSGGETQYF.

This clone was detected ten times or more. The rearrangement joins TRBV10-3 to TRBJ2-2; TRBD1 matches 12 bases. CDR3 length: 18 residues. The J segment lost 0 bases and the V segment lost 3 bases, leaving 5 bases of the junction unmatched. Germline CDR1 and CDR2: ENHRY and SYGVKD. The CDR3 DNA is TGTGCCATCAGTGAAGGGGACAGGGGGCGAGCGAACACCGGGGAGCTGTTTTTT. Translating it yields CAISEGDRGRANTGELFF.

This clone was seen a few times. This chain links TRBV4-3 with TRBJ2-3; 7 bases are shared with TRBD1. J gave up 4 bases and V 1 base, and 5 bases lay outside the gene matches. Per germline, CDR1 LGHNA and CDR2 YSLEER. The CDR3 covers 15 residues. The CDR3 nucleotides read TGCGCCAGCAGCCAAGTTACGCAGGGGGCAGATACGCAGTATTTT. It codes for CASSQVTQGADTQYF.